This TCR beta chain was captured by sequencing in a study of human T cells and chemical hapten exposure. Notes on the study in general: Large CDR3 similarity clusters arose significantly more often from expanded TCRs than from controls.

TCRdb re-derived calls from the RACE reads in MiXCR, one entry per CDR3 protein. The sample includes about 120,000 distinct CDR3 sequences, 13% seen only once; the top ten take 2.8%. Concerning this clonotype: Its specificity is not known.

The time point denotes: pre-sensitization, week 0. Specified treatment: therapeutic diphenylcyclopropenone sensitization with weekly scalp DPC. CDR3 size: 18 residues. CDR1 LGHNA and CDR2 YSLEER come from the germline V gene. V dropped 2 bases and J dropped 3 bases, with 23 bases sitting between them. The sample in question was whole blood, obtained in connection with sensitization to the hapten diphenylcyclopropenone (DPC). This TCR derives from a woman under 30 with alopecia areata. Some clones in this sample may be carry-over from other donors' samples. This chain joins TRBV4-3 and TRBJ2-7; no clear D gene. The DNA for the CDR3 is TGCGCCAGCAGCCAAACTGCCGGCGACACTCCCATGGTCTACGAGCAGTACTTC. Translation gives CASSQTAGDTPMVYEQYF.